Presented here are 27 T cell receptor beta chains from one specimen sequenced in a study of T cell repertoires in cytomegalovirus infection. One entry per CDR3 protein results from TCRdb running MiXCR on the reads. The sample records a few hundred thousand distinct CDR3 sequences, under 45% being singletons. Their antigens remain unidentified. This specimen consisted of cultured PBMCs, obtained from culture after CMV antigen stimulation. All receptors come from a human donor in good health (CMV status not recorded). Some clones in this sample may be carry-over from other donors' samples.

The J gene is TRBJ2-7, the V gene TRBV2; 8 bases fit TRBD2. Germline CDR1 is SNHLY and CDR2 is FYNNEI. V gave up 0 bases and J gave up 3 bases; unmatched junction bases: 1. The CDR3 extends over 14 amino acids. CDR3 residues: CASSEARGVYEQYF. In nucleotides, the CDR3 is TGTGCCAGCAGTGAAGCGCGGGGGGTCTACGAGCAGTACTTC.

This clonotype has just a few counts. J is TRBJ2-3 and V is TRBV29-1, with D hard to call. V was clipped by 2 bases and J by 0 bases, with 15 bases between them. The CDR3 is 16 residues long. Germline V gene sequence: CDR1 SQVTM, CDR2 ANQGSEA. The CDR3 nucleotides read TGCAGCGTTGAAATCGTGGTACACACTAGCACAGATACGCAGTATTTT. This sequence encodes CSVEIVVHTSTDTQYF.

The genes are TRBV7-2 and TRBJ2-3; D gene ambiguous. This CDR3 is 14 amino acids long. Germline loops: CDR1 SGHTA, CDR2 FQGNSA. V was trimmed by 3 bases and J by 9 bases, leaving 16 bases between them. Here the CDR3 DNA reads TGTGCCAGCAGCTTCGGTTGGGCTCCCGTGACGCAGTATTTT. Translating gives CASSFGWAPVTQYF.

The chain has TRBV5-4 and TRBJ2-3; the D gene is possibly TRBD1 (7 bases). V shed 1 base and J shed 0 bases, with 15 bases lying between them. The V gene's germline CDR1 is SGHNT and CDR2 YYREEE (reference sequence). The CDR3 covers 17 residues. This CDR3 reads CASSLNQGGLSTDTQYF. CDR3 nucleotide sequence: TGTGCCAGCAGCTTGAACCAGGGGGGCCTTAGCACAGATACGCAGTATTTT. Full variable domain (rest looked up from reference TRBV5-4 and TRBJ2-3): ETGVTQSPTHLIKTRGQQVTLRCSSQSGHNTVSWYQQALGQGPQFIFQYYREEENGRGNFPPRFSGLQFPNYSSELNVNALELDDSALYLCASSLNQGGLSTDTQYFGPGTRLTVL.

V is TRBV2 and J is TRBJ2-7; D possibly matches TRBD1 or TRBD2 (5 bases each). Trimming removed 6 bases at V and 2 bases at J, with 17 bases between. The CDR3 contains 15 residues. CDR1 SNHLY and CDR2 FYNNEI come from the germline V gene. CDR3 in amino acids: CASSGRDPRPYEQYF. The CDR3 nucleotides read TGTGCCAGCAGCGGCCGGGACCCTCGCCCCTACGAGCAGTACTTC.

This clonotype was observed a few times. The chain employs TRBV7-9 and TRBJ2-1, with TRBD2 matching over 9 bases. The CDR3 has 15 residues. The trim removed 4 bases at V and 3 bases at J, leaving 4 bases unmatched. The V gene's germline CDR1 is SEHNR and CDR2 FQNEAQ (reference sequence). This CDR3 is CASSSSGNIYNEQFF. CDR3 bases: TGTGCCAGCAGCTCTAGCGGGAACATCTACAATGAGCAGTTCTTC.

CDR3: CASSLLKFEAFF. Here the CDR3 DNA reads TGTGCCAGCAGTCTCCTTAAATTTGAAGCTTTCTTT. This rearrangement joins TRBV28 to TRBJ1-1; D is uncertain. V lost 5 bases to trimming and J lost 7 bases, with 11 bases between them. The germline gives CDR1 MDHEN, CDR2 SYDVKM. The CDR3 has 12 amino acids.

This chain links TRBV7-2 with TRBJ1-1, with D possibly being TRBD1 (5 bases). The germline gives CDR1 SGHTA, CDR2 FQGNSA. There are 13 residues in the CDR3. The germline V and J ends were trimmed by 4 bases and 2 bases, with 8 bases remaining between them. The CDR3 coding sequence is TGTGCCAGCAGCTATTGGGACAACACTGAAGCTTTCTTT. It specifies CASSYWDNTEAFF.

This chain links TRBV7-8 with TRBJ2-3; a possible D gene is TRBD2 (6 bases). Germline CDR1 and CDR2: SGHVS and FQNEAQ. The CDR3 is made up of 16 amino acids. V gave up 4 bases and J gave up 0 bases, with 14 bases separating them. In DNA form, the CDR3 reads TGTGCCAGCAGCTCAGACCGGGGGACTAGCACAGATACGCAGTATTTT. Translating it yields CASSSDRGTSTDTQYF.

V is TRBV7-2 and J is TRBJ1-6; D remains unclear. Germline CDR1 reads SGHTA; CDR2 reads FQGNSA. With 8 bases removed from V and 9 bases from J, the gap between germline ends came to 11 bases. The CDR3 is made up of 12 amino acids. CDR3 in DNA: TGTGCCAGCGGGAAACTCCGTTCACCCCTCCACTTT. This codes for CASGKLRSPLHF.

The rearrangement links TRBV7-6 to TRBJ1-6; TRBD1 is a possible D gene (5 bases). The CDR3 is made up of 14 amino acids. Germline CDR1 is SGHVS and CDR2 is FNYEAQ. V lost 3 bases, J lost 8 bases, and 11 bases lay in between. CDR3 sequence (DNA): TGTGCCAGCAGCTTGGGCAGGGTAGATTCACCCCTCCACTTT. It yields the protein CASSLGRVDSPLHF.

The chain uses TRBV7-2 and TRBJ2-3, with 8 bases fitting TRBD2. In germline, CDR1 is SGHTA, CDR2 FQGNSA. V was pared by 4 bases and J by 5 bases, with 8 bases of the junction left unmatched. CDR3 length: 15 amino acids. CDR3 sequence: CASSSGTSNRDTQYF. In DNA form, the CDR3 reads TGTGCCAGCAGCTCAGGGACTAGTAACAGAGATACGCAGTATTTT. Filled out from reference TRBV7-2 and TRBJ2-3, the complete variable domain reads GAGVSQSPSNKVTEKGKDVELRCDPISGHTALYWYRQSLGQGLEFLIYFQGNSAPDKSGLPSDRFSAERTGGSVSTLTIQRTQQEDSAVYLCASSSGTSNRDTQYFGPGTRLTVL.

The chain is built from TRBV7-2 and TRBJ2-5; D is unclear. Looked up from germline, CDR1 is SGHTA and CDR2 is FQGNSA. V lost 0 bases, J lost 9 bases, and 11 bases lay in between. This CDR3 is 13 amino acids long. In nucleotides, the CDR3 is TGTGCCAGCAGCTTAGCACAGAGTTCGGCCCAGTACTTC. Protein: CASSLAQSSAQYF.

The V call is TRBV7-6, the J call TRBJ1-2; 7 nucleotides agree with TRBD1. Looked up from germline, CDR1 is SGHVS and CDR2 is FNYEAQ. The CDR3 covers 14 residues. J lost 0 bases, V lost 5 bases, and 3 bases had no gene match. DNA of the CDR3: TGTGCCAGCAGCGCGACAGGGTCTAACTATGGCTACACCTTC. This translates into CASSATGSNYGYTF.

This clonotype was counted once. The rearrangement joins TRBV20-1 to TRBJ1-6; a possible D gene is TRBD1 (5 bases). The length of the CDR3 is 17 residues. Germline assignment: CDR1 DFQATT and CDR2 SNEGSKA (reference sequence). V lost 0 bases to trimming and J lost 6 bases, with 18 bases between them. DNA of the CDR3: TGCAGTGCTAGAGATGGACTCCGAGATGGGGGTAATTCACCCCTCCACTTT. Protein: CSARDGLRDGGNSPLHF.

The V gene is TRBV7-4, the J gene TRBJ2-5; 7 positions agree with TRBD2. V lost 2 bases to trimming and J lost 2 bases; unmatched junction nucleotides: 5. The CDR3 length is 15 residues. CDR1 and CDR2 (germline): SGHVT, SQSDAQ. CDR3 protein: CASSLSGGGQETQYF. The CDR3 DNA sequence: TGTGCCAGCAGCTTATCTGGGGGGGGTCAAGAGACCCAGTACTTC.

The chain combines TRBV14 with TRBJ2-3; unclear D gene. V was trimmed by 0 bases and J by 6 bases, leaving 40 bases between them. CDR3 length: 24 amino acids. Per germline, CDR1 SGHDN and CDR2 FVKESK. This CDR3 is CASSQELSFVNLLNPERKADTQYF. CDR3 DNA sequence: TGTGCCAGCAGCCAAGAACTGAGTTTTGTCAACCTTTTGAACCCTGAACGTAAGGCGGATACGCAGTATTTT.

The chain is built from TRBV5-1 and TRBJ2-5; a weak D match, TRBD2 (6 bases). This CDR3 has 15 residues. The V end lost 4 bases, the J end lost 3 bases, and 16 bases lay between the germline ends. CDR1 and CDR2 from the germline V gene are SGHRS and YFSETQ. The DNA of the CDR3 is TGCGCCAGCAGCCCCCAGGAGGGACGGGAAGAGACCCAGTACTTC. It is translated as CASSPQEGREETQYF. Using reference TRBV5-1 and TRBJ2-5 for the parts outside the CDR3, the full variable domain is KAGVTQTPRYLIKTRGQQVTLSCSPISGHRSVSWYQQTPGQGLQFLFEYFSETQRNKGNFPGRFSGRQFSNSRSEMNVSTLELGDSALYLCASSPQEGREETQYFGPGTRLLVL.

This clonotype came up a few times. The V call is TRBV7-2, the J call TRBJ2-7, with D possibly being TRBD2 (5 bases). The CDR3 extends over 14 amino acids. Trimming removed 4 bases from V and 3 bases from J, with 13 bases in between. In germline, CDR1 is SGHTA, CDR2 FQGNSA. This chain's CDR3 is CASSSNGLFYEQYF. The CDR3 nucleotides read TGTGCCAGCAGCTCCAACGGACTGTTCTACGAGCAGTACTTC.

The chain has TRBV7-6 and TRBJ2-5; TRBD1 matches at 8 bases. V lost 5 bases to trimming and J lost 2 bases; unmatched junction nucleotides: 13. CDR3 size: 17 residues. The germline gives CDR1 SGHVS, CDR2 FNYEAQ. CDR3 residues: CASSAQPGGIGQETQYF. The CDR3 DNA reads as TGTGCCAGCAGCGCCCAGCCAGGGGGCATTGGTCAAGAGACCCAGTACTTC.

This clonotype has at least ten counts. The chain recombines TRBV7-8 with TRBJ2-5, with 13 bases fitting TRBD2. There are 16 residues in the CDR3. Germline CDR1 and CDR2: SGHVS and FQNEAQ. Trimming at V came to 5 bases and at J to 6 bases, leaving 9 bases not matched to a gene. This chain's CDR3 is CASSPTSGGAWKTQYF. The CDR3 nucleotides are TGTGCCAGCAGCCCTACTAGCGGGGGGGCCTGGAAGACCCAGTACTTC.

The rearrangement uses TRBV7-2 and TRBJ2-4; D possibly corresponds to TRBD1 (5 bases). This CDR3 contains 13 residues. CDR1 is SGHTA, CDR2 FQGNSA, per germline. The V end was cut by 1 base, the J end by 9 bases, with 10 bases between. CDR3 sequence reads: CASSLVQGAIQYF. CDR3 nucleotides: TGTGCCAGCAGCTTAGTCCAGGGTGCCATTCAGTACTTC.

This sequence joins TRBV4-2 and TRBJ1-6; D is uncertain. This CDR3 is 19 amino acids long. Between the trimmed V and J ends, which lost 0 bases and 6 bases, there was a span of 21 bases. CDR1 LGHNA and CDR2 YNFKEQ come from the germline V gene. CDR3 in amino acids: CASSQDGIWVRTTNSPLHF. Written as DNA, the CDR3 is TGTGCCAGCAGCCAAGATGGGATTTGGGTTCGTACGACTAATTCACCCCTCCACTTT.

This chain links TRBV6-6 with TRBJ2-5; D remains ambiguous. Germline lookup yields CDR1 MNHNY and CDR2 SVGAGI (reference sequence). The CDR3 totals 14 residues. V was trimmed by 0 bases and J by 1 base, leaving 6 bases between them. This CDR3 is CASSYSYIQETQYF. The CDR3 bases are TGTGCCAGCAGTTACTCCTACATCCAAGAGACCCAGTACTTC.

This clonotype has at least ten counts. The CDR3 region is CASSLTQGAGGYTF. The CDR3 region has the DNA TGTGCCAGCAGCTTAACGCAGGGGGCCGGTGGCTACACCTTC. The chain joins TRBV7-2 to TRBJ1-2, with 8 bases lining up with TRBD1. The CDR3 has 14 residues. V dropped 2 bases and J dropped 7; count of bases not matched to a gene: 6. Germline values: CDR1 SGHTA, CDR2 FQGNSA. The complete variable domain, with remaining parts taken from reference TRBV7-2 and TRBJ1-2, reads GAGVSQSPSNKVTEKGKDVELRCDPISGHTALYWYRQSLGQGLEFLIYFQGNSAPDKSGLPSDRFSAERTGGSVSTLTIQRTQQEDSAVYLCASSLTQGAGGYTFGSGTRLTVV.

The chain joins TRBV28 to TRBJ2-1; 9 positions agree with TRBD2. The CDR3 totals 16 residues. The J segment lost 8 bases and the V segment lost 3 bases, leaving 11 bases of the junction unmatched. Germline-derived CDR1 and CDR2 are MDHEN and SYDVKM. The CDR3 nucleotides are TGTGCCAGCAGTTTTCCCCCGGGACTAGCATCAGATGAGCAGTTCTTC. Protein product: CASSFPPGLASDEQFF.

Only a few counts were recorded for this clonotype. This chain links TRBV12-3 or TRBV12-4 with TRBJ2-5, with D possibly called TRBD1 or TRBD2 (7 bases each). Trimming stripped 1 base from V and 5 bases from J, with 17 bases between. This CDR3 region has 16 residues. CDR3 DNA sequence: TGTGCCAGCAGTTTAGGGTTGGGAGGGGGCTATGAGACCCAGTACTTC. It translates to CASSLGLGGGYETQYF.